The 9 T cell receptor beta chains in this list originate from one sample, sequenced in a study of regulatory T cells in long-lasting Graves disease. Construction of TCR beta libraries relied on iRepertoire HTBI primers and on Arm-PCR targeting CDR3 regions. TCRdb analysed the multiplex PCR reads with MiXCR anew, one entry per CDR3 protein. Of about 620,000 distinct CDR3 sequences in the sample, around 15% were seen once. Documented time point: newly diagnosed GD, antithyroid drugs for less than 3 months. The TCR library was made from RNA extracted from PBMCs. This same sample was also taken into another study, of T cells in Graves' hyperthyroidism and ophthalmopathy.

Specimen: peripheral blood mononuclear cells (PBMCs), collected at new diagnosis, from a patient treated with antithyroid drugs. The receptors were sampled from a woman aged 25 to 39 with Graves disease.

The chain joins TRBV27 to TRBJ1-6; 8 nucleotides match TRBD1. V lost 6 bases to trimming and J lost 7 bases; unmatched junction nucleotides: 8. CDR1 MNHEY and CDR2 SMNVEV come from the germline V gene (reference sequence). The CDR3 sequence is 15 residues long. The chain's CDR3 is CASRFDRGYNSPLHF. The CDR3, as DNA: TGTGCCAGCAGGTTCGACAGGGGATACAATTCACCCCTCCACTTT.

This clonotype was counted many times. The V and J genes are TRBV3-1 and TRBJ2-1; unclear D gene. The CDR3 is 14 amino acids. V was cut by 3 bases and J by 4 bases, with 10 bases left in between. Germline V gives CDR1 LGHDT, CDR2 YNNKEL (reference sequence). The CDR3 sequence is CASSHRVLYNEQFF. The DNA of the CDR3 is TGTGCCAGCAGCCACCGTGTCCTTTACAATGAGCAGTTCTTC.

There are many counts of this clonotype. This chain uses TRBV5-6 with TRBJ2-1; D unresolved. Germline V CDR1 and CDR2: SGHDT, YYEEEE. V was pared by 2 bases and J by 7 bases, with 10 bases between. This CDR3 spans 13 amino acids. CDR3 in amino acids: CASSFPTLNEQFF. The CDR3 nucleotides are TGTGCCAGCAGCTTTCCCACATTAAATGAGCAGTTCTTC.

This clonotype was seen at least ten times. The rearrangement links TRBV11-2 to TRBJ1-4, with D unresolved. Trimming removed 5 bases from V and 4 bases from J, with 5 bases in between. The CDR3 spans 12 residues. Germline loops: CDR1 SGHAT, CDR2 FQNNGV. The CDR3 loop reads CASSLNNEKLFF. CDR3 DNA sequence: TGTGCCAGCAGCCTTAATAATGAAAAACTGTTTTTT.

This clonotype was counted only a few times. The V gene is TRBV9, the J gene TRBJ1-2; 7 bases map to TRBD1. The J segment lost 8 bases and the V segment lost 3 bases, leaving 7 bases of the junction unmatched. The CDR3 covers 13 residues. CDR1 is SGDLS, CDR2 YYNGEE, per germline. For the CDR3, the DNA is TGTGCCAGCAGCGAACAGGGGATCGGAGGCTACACCTTC. Translated: CASSEQGIGGYTF.

Many counts were recorded for this clonotype. This may arise from a read error, as a much more abundant clone is one base away. The rearrangement uses TRBV2 and TRBJ2-1; D not resolved. This CDR3 contains 15 residues. Germline lookup yields CDR1 SNHLY and CDR2 FYNNEI. The CDR3 reads CASRQRDESYDEQFF. The CDR3 DNA follows: TGTGCCAGCAGACAACGAGACGAAAGCTACGATGAGCAGTTCTTC.

This clonotype was counted between two and nine times. This chain links TRBV3-1 with TRBJ2-7, with TRBD2 matching 7 bases. This CDR3 comprises 16 residues. The V gene end was trimmed by 5 bases and the J gene end by 8 bases; junction bases not matched to a gene: 18. The V gene's germline CDR1 is LGHDT and CDR2 YNNKEL (reference sequence). This chain's CDR3 is CASSKTEGGARWKQYF. CDR3 DNA: TGTGCCAGCAGCAAGACGGAGGGAGGGGCCCGTTGGAAGCAGTACTTC.

This clonotype was counted only a few times. The chain uses TRBV14 and TRBJ2-4; 8 bases map to TRBD1. Germline V gene lookup returns CDR1 SGHDN and CDR2 FVKESK. V shed 1 base, J shed 16 bases, and the junction held 6 bases outside the gene matches. This CDR3 comprises 12 residues. As DNA, the CDR3 is TGTGCCAGCAGCCAAGTGGGACAGGACCCCTACTTC. As protein: CASSQVGQDPYF.

This clonotype has a count of ten or more. The V gene is TRBV5-1, the J gene TRBJ2-7, with D unclear. This CDR3 has 17 residues. Per germline, CDR1 SGHRS and CDR2 YFSETQ. Trimming removed 2 bases at V and 3 bases at J, with 21 bases between. CDR3 nucleotides: TGCGCCAGCAGCTTTCAGCCCGGCGTGAACGGAATCTACGAGCAGTACTTC. It translates to CASSFQPGVNGIYEQYF.